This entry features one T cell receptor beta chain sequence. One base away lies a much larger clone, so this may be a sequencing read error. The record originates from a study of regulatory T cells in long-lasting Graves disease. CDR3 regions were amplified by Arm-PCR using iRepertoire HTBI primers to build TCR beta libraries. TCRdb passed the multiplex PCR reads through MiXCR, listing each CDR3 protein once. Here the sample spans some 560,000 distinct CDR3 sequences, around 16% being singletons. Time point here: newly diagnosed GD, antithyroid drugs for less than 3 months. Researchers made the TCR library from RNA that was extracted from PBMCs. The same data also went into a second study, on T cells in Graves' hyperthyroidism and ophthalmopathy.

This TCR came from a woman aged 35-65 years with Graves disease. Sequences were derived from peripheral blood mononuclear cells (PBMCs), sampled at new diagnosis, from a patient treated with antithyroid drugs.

The chain's CDR3 is CAGRDGHSTDTQYF. The CDR3 DNA reads as TGTGCCGGTCGGGACGGACATAGCACAGATACGCAGTATTTT. The gene calls are TRBV12-3 or TRBV12-4 and TRBJ2-3; D might be TRBD1 or TRBD2, each matching 5 bases. Trimming cost V 11 bases and J 0 bases, with 15 bases left between them. This CDR3 has 14 residues.